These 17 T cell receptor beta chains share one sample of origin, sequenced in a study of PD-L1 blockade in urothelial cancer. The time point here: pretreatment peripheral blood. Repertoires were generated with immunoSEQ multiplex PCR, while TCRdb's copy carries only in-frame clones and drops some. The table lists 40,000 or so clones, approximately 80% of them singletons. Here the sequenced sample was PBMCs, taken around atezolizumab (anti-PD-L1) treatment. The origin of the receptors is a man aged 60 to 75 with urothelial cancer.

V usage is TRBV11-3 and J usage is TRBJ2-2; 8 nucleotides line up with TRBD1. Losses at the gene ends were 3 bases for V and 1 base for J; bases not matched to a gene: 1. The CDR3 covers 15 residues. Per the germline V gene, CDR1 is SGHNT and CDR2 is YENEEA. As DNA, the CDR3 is TGTGCCAGCAGCTTCGACAGGGGGAACACCGGGGAGCTGTTTTTT. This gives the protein CASSFDRGNTGELFF.

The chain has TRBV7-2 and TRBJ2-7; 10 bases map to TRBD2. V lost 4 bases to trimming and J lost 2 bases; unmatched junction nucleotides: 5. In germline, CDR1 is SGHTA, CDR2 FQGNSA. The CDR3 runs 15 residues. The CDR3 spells CASSSTSGAPYEQYF. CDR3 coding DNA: TGTGCCAGCAGCTCAACTAGCGGGGCCCCCTACGAGCAGTACTTC. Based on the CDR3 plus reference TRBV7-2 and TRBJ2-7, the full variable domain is GAGVSQSPSNKVTEKGKDVELRCDPISGHTALYWYRQSLGQGLEFLIYFQGNSAPDKSGLPSDRFSAERTGGSVSTLTIQRTQQEDSAVYLCASSSTSGAPYEQYFGPGTRLTVT.

In DNA, the CDR3 is TGTGCCAGCAGTTACGCAGGGAACTATGGCTACACCTTC. Amino acids: CASSYAGNYGYTF. The V gene is TRBV6-5, the J gene TRBJ1-2; D is possibly TRBD1 (5 bases). V lost 2 bases to trimming and J lost 2 bases, with 6 bases between them. The CDR3 covers 13 residues. Germline assignment: CDR1 MNHEY and CDR2 SVGAGI.

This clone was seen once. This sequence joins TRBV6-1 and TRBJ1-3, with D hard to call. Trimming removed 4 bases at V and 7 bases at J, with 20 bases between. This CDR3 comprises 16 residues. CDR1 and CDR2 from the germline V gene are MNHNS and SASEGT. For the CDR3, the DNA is TGTGCCAGCAGTGGATCGGGAACCTCTATCCGGAACACCATATATTTT. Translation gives CASSGSGTSIRNTIYF.

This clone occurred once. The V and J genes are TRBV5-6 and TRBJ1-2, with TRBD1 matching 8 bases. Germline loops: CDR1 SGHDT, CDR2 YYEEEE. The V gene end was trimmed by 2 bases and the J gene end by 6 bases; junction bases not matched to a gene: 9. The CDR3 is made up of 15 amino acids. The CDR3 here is CASSFRLTGEDGYTF. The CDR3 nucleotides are TGTGCCAGCAGCTTTCGCTTGACAGGGGAGGATGGCTACACCTTC.

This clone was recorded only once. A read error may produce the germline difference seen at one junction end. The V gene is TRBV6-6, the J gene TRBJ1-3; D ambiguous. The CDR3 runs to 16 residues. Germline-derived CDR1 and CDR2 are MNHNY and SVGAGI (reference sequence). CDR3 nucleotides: TGTGCCAGCAGTTATGCCCCCCCTGACTCTGGGAACACCATATATTTT. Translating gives CASSYAPPDSGNTIYF.

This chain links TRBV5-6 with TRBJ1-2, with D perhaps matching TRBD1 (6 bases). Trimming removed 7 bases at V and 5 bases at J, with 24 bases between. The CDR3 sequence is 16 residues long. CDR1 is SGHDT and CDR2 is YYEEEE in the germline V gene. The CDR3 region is CASARRTAIQSYGYTF. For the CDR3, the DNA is TGTGCCAGCGCACGCAGGACAGCCATTCAATCTTATGGCTACACCTTC.

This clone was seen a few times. The CDR3 DNA sequence: TGTGCCAGCAGCTCCAAGCGGGGGGGCTTCGGGGAGCTGTTTTTT. Translation gives CASSSKRGGFGELFF. V gene TRBV5-4 combines with J gene TRBJ2-2; 10 positions match TRBD2. CDR3 length: 15 residues. Germline V CDR1 and CDR2: SGHNT, YYREEE (reference sequence). V lost 3 bases and J lost 7; bases outside the gene matches: 6.

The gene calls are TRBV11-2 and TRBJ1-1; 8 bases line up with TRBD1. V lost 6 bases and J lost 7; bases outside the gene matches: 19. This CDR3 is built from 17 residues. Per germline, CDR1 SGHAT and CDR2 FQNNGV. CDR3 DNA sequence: TGTGCCAGCAGGGCGTCAAGGACAGGGATAGGTAGCGGTGAAGCTTTCTTT. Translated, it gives CASRASRTGIGSGEAFF.

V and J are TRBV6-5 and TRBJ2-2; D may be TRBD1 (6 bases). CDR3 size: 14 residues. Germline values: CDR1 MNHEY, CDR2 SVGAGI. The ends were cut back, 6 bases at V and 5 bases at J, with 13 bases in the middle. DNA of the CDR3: TGTGCCAGCAGGCCGGACAGATCGACCGGGGAGCTGTTTTTT. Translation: CASRPDRSTGELFF.

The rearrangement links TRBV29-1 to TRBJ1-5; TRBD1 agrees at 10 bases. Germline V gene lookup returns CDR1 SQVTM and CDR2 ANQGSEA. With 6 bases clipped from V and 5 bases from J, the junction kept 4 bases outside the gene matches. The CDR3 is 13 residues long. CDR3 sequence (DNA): TGCAGCGTCACGGACAGGGGGGATCAGCCCCAGCATTTT. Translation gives CSVTDRGDQPQHF.

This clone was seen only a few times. CDR3 bases: TGTGCCAGCAGCTTTGGGCAGAGCATGAACACTGAAGCTTTCTTT. Translated, it gives CASSFGQSMNTEAFF. The V call is TRBV5-4, the J call TRBJ1-1; D gene ambiguous. Trimming removed 2 bases at V and 0 bases at J, with 11 bases between. This CDR3 comprises 15 residues. From germline, CDR1 is SGHNT and CDR2 YYREEE (reference sequence).

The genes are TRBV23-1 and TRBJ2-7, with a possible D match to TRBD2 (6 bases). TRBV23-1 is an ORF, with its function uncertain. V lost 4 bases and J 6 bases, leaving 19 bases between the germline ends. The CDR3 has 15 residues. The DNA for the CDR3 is TGCGCCAGCAGTCTCGCTGGGGACTCTTACCGCGAGCAGTACTTC. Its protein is CASSLAGDSYREQYF.

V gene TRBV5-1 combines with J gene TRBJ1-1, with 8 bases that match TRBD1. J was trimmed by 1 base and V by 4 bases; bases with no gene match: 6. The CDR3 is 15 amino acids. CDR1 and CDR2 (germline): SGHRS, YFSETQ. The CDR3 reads CASSTFGQGNTEAFF. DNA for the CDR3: TGCGCCAGCAGCACCTTTGGACAGGGGAACACTGAAGCTTTCTTT.

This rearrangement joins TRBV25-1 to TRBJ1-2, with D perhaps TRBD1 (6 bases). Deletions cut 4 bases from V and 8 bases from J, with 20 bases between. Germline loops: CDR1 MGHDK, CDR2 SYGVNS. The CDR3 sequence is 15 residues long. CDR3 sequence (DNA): TGTGCCAGCAGTGCCCCAGGGGTGTTATTATCGGGCTACACCTTC. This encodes CASSAPGVLLSGYTF.

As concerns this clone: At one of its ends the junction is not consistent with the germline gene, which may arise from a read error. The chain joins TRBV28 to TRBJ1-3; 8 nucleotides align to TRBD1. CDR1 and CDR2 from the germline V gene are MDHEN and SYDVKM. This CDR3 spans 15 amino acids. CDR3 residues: CASVLGTGVGDTIYF. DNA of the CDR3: TGTGCCAGCGTCCTGGGGACAGGAGTTGGAGACACCATATATTTT.

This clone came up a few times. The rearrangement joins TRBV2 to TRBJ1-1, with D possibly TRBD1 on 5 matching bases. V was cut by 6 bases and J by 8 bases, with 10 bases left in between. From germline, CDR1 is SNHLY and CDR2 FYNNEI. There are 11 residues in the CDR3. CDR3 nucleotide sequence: TGTGCCAGCAGGTCAGGGTCCGAAGCTTTCTTT. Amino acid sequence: CASRSGSEAFF.